The 15 T cell receptor beta chains presented below share a single source sample, sequenced in a study of blood T cell repertoires in COVID-19. TCRdb's copy holds only in-frame clones and misses some; the assay was immunoSEQ multiplex PCR. The sample contains some 520,000 clones, roughly 89% of which appear only once. The sequencing input was peripheral blood. These receptors were taken from a man aged 18 to 35 with COVID-19, enrolled during active disease.

V and J are TRBV7-8 and TRBJ2-1; 9 bases align to TRBD2. Looked up from germline, CDR1 is SGHVS and CDR2 is FQNEAQ. The CDR3 spans 15 residues. With V trimmed by 5 bases and J by 0 bases, 2 bases remained unmatched. In nucleotides, the CDR3 is TGTGCCAGCAGCCGAGCGGGAGGCTCCTACAATGAGCAGTTCTTC. This gives the protein CASSRAGGSYNEQFF.

The chain links TRBV27 to TRBJ2-1; 9 nucleotides align to TRBD2. Looked up from germline, CDR1 is MNHEY and CDR2 is SMNVEV (reference sequence). The CDR3 has 18 residues. With 5 bases clipped from V and 10 bases from J, the junction kept 21 bases outside the gene matches. CDR3 loop: CASSRIGGGRAFVQEQFF. DNA for the CDR3: TGTGCCAGCAGTCGTATAGGAGGCGGGAGGGCCTTCGTTCAGGAGCAGTTCTTC.

The chain links TRBV6-5 to TRBJ2-3; no definite D call. Trimming removed 4 bases from V and 1 base from J, with 15 bases in between. The germline V gene encodes CDR1 MNHEY and CDR2 SVGAGI. This CDR3 comprises 16 residues. CDR3 in DNA: TGTGCCAGCAGTTCCCGACGGAGCGCTGGCACAGATACGCAGTATTTT. Residues: CASSSRRSAGTDTQYF.

This clone occurred a few times. This chain joins TRBV2 and TRBJ1-2, with no clear D. Germline CDR1 SNHLY, CDR2 FYNNEI. Trimming pared 4 bases from V and 3 bases from J, leaving 9 bases between. CDR3 length equals 13 residues. DNA of the CDR3: TGTGCCAGCAGTGGAGTAGGAGACTATGGCTACACCTTC. Encoded protein: CASSGVGDYGYTF.

This sequence joins TRBV3-1 (or the pseudogene TRBV3-2) and TRBJ1-2; 8 bases agree with TRBD1. The V and J ends lost 2 bases and 5 bases, in that order; junction bases with no gene match: 10. Germline CDR1 is LGHDT and CDR2 is YNNKEL (reference sequence). This CDR3 is built from 16 residues. The CDR3, as DNA: TGTGCCAGCAGCCAAATCTCAGGGGGCGTCGGATATGGCTACACCTTC. It is translated as CASSQISGGVGYGYTF.

The rearrangement links TRBV5-1 to TRBJ1-4; weak D call: TRBD1 (5 bases). The germline CDR1 and CDR2 sequences are SGHRS and YFSETQ. The CDR3 extends over 14 amino acids. Trimming shortened V by 5 bases and J by 4 bases, and 12 bases separated the two germline ends. For the CDR3, the DNA is TGCGCCAGCAGTCAGGACACCCTTAATGAAAAACTGTTTTTT. Translating it yields CASSQDTLNEKLFF.

The gene calls are TRBV7-6 and TRBJ1-2; TRBD1 is a possible D gene (6 bases). This CDR3 spans 17 amino acids. The V end lost 5 bases, the J end lost 2 bases, and 21 bases lay between the germline ends. The germline V gene encodes CDR1 SGHVS and CDR2 FNYEAQ. The CDR3 spells CASSPVAGEVENYGYTF. The CDR3 DNA follows: TGTGCCAGCAGCCCCGTAGCAGGGGAAGTTGAAAACTATGGCTACACCTTC.

The chain combines TRBV11-3 with TRBJ2-5; possibly TRBD2 for D (6 bases). The CDR3 sequence is 15 residues long. CDR1 and CDR2 from the germline V gene are SGHNT and YENEEA. Trimming shortened V by 4 bases and J by 5 bases, and 17 bases separated the two germline ends. The CDR3 DNA follows: TGTGCCAGCAGCTCGATGGGGAGGTCGAGGGAGACCCAGTACTTC. Its protein product is CASSSMGRSRETQYF. The whole variable domain, filled in from reference TRBV11-3 and TRBJ2-5, reads EAGVVQSPRYKIIEKKQPVAFWCNPISGHNTLYWYLQNLGQGPELLIRYENEEAVDDSQLPKDRFSAERLKGVDSTLKIQPAELGDSAVYLCASSSMGRSRETQYFGPGTRLLVL.

The chain recombines TRBV27 with TRBJ2-2; unclear D gene. The CDR3 sequence is 14 residues long. The V end was cut by 7 bases, the J end by 4 bases, with 13 bases between. Germline CDR1 reads MNHEY; CDR2 reads SMNVEV (reference sequence). CDR3 nucleotides: TGTGCCAGCATCGGAACCGCTAGCACCGGGGAGCTGTTTTTT. Its translation is CASIGTASTGELFF.

The CDR3 reads CASSEALPPRDTQYF. In DNA form, the CDR3 reads TGTGCCAGCAGTGAAGCATTACCTCCTAGAGATACGCAGTATTTT. This rearrangement joins TRBV2 to TRBJ2-3; unclear D gene. The CDR3 has 15 amino acids. Germline-derived CDR1 and CDR2 are SNHLY and FYNNEI. Trimming cost V 0 bases and J 5 bases, with 12 bases left between them.

The chain uses TRBV19 and TRBJ2-3, with 12 bases matching TRBD2. The junction had 3 bases not matched to a gene; V was cut back by 5 bases and J by 3 bases. The germline V gene has CDR1 LNHDA and CDR2 SQIVND (reference sequence). This CDR3 comprises 15 residues. The DNA of the CDR3 is TGTGCCAGTAGTGAGACTAGCGGGAGAACAGATACGCAGTATTTT. This gives the protein CASSETSGRTDTQYF.

The chain joins TRBV28 to TRBJ1-2; no clear D. V was cut by 5 bases and J by 8 bases, with 21 bases left in between. This CDR3 contains 15 residues. The V gene's germline CDR1 is MDHEN and CDR2 SYDVKM. The DNA for the CDR3 is TGTGCCAGCAGTCCTAGGATGGACGGAACGGGAGGCTACACCTTC. This gives the protein CASSPRMDGTGGYTF.

The gene calls are TRBV14 and TRBJ1-1; 11 bases align to TRBD1. CDR1 and CDR2 (germline): SGHDN, FVKESK. The CDR3 is made up of 16 amino acids. The V and J ends lost 4 bases and 4 bases, in that order; junction bases with no gene match: 8. The CDR3 nucleotides read TGTGCCAGCAGCCTAGGACAGGGGGCGCTTGGCACTGAAGCTTTCTTT. This codes for CASSLGQGALGTEAFF.

The chain has TRBV19 and TRBJ2-7, with 9 positions matching TRBD1. V dropped 4 bases and J dropped 4; count of bases not matched to a gene: 5. The CDR3 extends over 14 amino acids. CDR1 and CDR2 from the germline V gene are LNHDA and SQIVND (reference sequence). The CDR3 DNA is TGTGCCAGTAGTAAGACAGGGGGTCGATACGAGCAGTACTTC. Protein product: CASSKTGGRYEQYF.

The chain recombines TRBV27 with TRBJ2-7; TRBD2 matches 7 bases. The length of the CDR3 is 14 residues. With V trimmed by 2 bases and J by 6 bases, 7 bases remained unmatched. Per the germline V gene, CDR1 is MNHEY and CDR2 is SMNVEV (reference sequence). CDR3 sequence (DNA): TGTGCCAGCAGTTTACTAGCGGAGTCGCTCGAGCAGTACTTC. Protein: CASSLLAESLEQYF.